The next 16 T cell receptor beta chains were all read from a single sample in a study of regulatory T cells in long-lasting Graves disease. Arm-PCR with iRepertoire HTBI primers amplified the CDR3 regions for these TCR beta libraries. In TCRdb, the multiplex PCR reads were re-called with MiXCR into one record per CDR3 protein. The table records 400,000 to 450,000 distinct CDR3 sequences, roughly 15% of them present only once. Time point of the sample: newly diagnosed GD, antithyroid drugs for less than 3 months. RNA isolated from PBMCs was used to make the TCR library. These records were also assigned to another study, of T cells in Graves' hyperthyroidism and ophthalmopathy.

The sample here was peripheral blood mononuclear cells (PBMCs), taken at new diagnosis, from a patient treated with antithyroid drugs. All receptors derive from a woman in her 30s with Graves disease.

This clonotype was found many times. The chain employs TRBV12-3 or TRBV12-4 and TRBJ2-7; possibly TRBD2 for D (5 bases). There are 13 residues in the CDR3. Trimming removed 6 bases from V and 1 base from J, with 10 bases in between. In DNA, the CDR3 is TGTGCCAGCAGCTTTGGACTTTCCTACGAGCAGTACTTC. Translation: CASSFGLSYEQYF.

This clonotype was seen at least ten times. CDR3 amino acids: CASSQGGNSYEQYF. The CDR3 coding sequence is TGTGCCAGCAGCCAGGGCGGTAACTCCTACGAGCAGTACTTC. The chain uses TRBV7-3 and TRBJ2-7, with a tentative D call TRBD1 (5 bases). V gave up 5 bases and J gave up 0 bases, with 11 bases separating them. This CDR3 region has 14 residues. The germline V gene encodes CDR1 SGHTA and CDR2 FQGTGA.

This clonotype has at least ten counts. For the CDR3, the DNA is TGTGCCAGCAGCTTAATTTCTGGGGGAGGGGGGTTCTACAATGAGCAGTTCTTC. Amino acid sequence: CASSLISGGGGFYNEQFF. The chain links TRBV7-2 to TRBJ2-1; a possible D gene is TRBD2 (7 bases). Germline values: CDR1 SGHTA, CDR2 FQGNSA. V was trimmed by 2 bases and J by 3 bases, leaving 20 bases between them. CDR3 length equals 18 residues. The complete variable domain, with remaining parts taken from reference TRBV7-2 and TRBJ2-1, reads GAGVSQSPSNKVTEKGKDVELRCDPISGHTALYWYRQSLGQGLEFLIYFQGNSAPDKSGLPSDRFSAERTGGSVSTLTIQRTQQEDSAVYLCASSLISGGGGFYNEQFFGPGTRLTVL.

This chain joins TRBV7-2 and TRBJ2-2; 8 positions match TRBD2. The CDR3 contains 17 residues. V gave up 2 bases and J gave up 6 bases; unmatched junction bases: 11. CDR1 and CDR2 (germline): SGHTA, FQGNSA. CDR3 sequence: CASSLIGGAGAPGELFF. The CDR3 region has the DNA TGTGCCAGCAGCTTAATCGGGGGGGCGGGAGCCCCCGGGGAGCTGTTTTTT.

This clonotype was observed many times. The genes are TRBV7-3 and TRBJ1-1; weak D call: TRBD1 (6 bases). Germline V gene sequence: CDR1 SGHTA, CDR2 FQGTGA. V lost 5 bases and J lost 1, with 11 bases in between. This CDR3 contains 14 residues. CDR3 sequence: CASSVRGPNTEAFF. The CDR3 DNA follows: TGTGCCAGCAGCGTCAGGGGACCGAACACTGAAGCTTTCTTT.

This clonotype was detected ten times or more. For the CDR3, the DNA is TGTGCCAGCTCATTCCCAGGGGCTGAAGCTTTCTTT. This encodes CASSFPGAEAFF. The chain uses TRBV18 and TRBJ1-1, with D perhaps matching TRBD1 (6 bases). This CDR3 is 12 amino acids long. CDR1 is KGHSH and CDR2 is LQKENI in the germline V gene. The V and J ends lost 5 bases and 6 bases respectively, with 10 bases between them.

This clonotype was observed at least ten times. The CDR3 region is CAWSAGLALYTQYF. Written as DNA, the CDR3 is TGTGCCTGGAGTGCTGGACTAGCTTTATATACGCAGTATTTT. The J gene is TRBJ2-3, the V gene TRBV30, with TRBD2 matching 8 bases. Germline values: CDR1 GTSNPN, CDR2 SVGIG (reference sequence). Trimming removed 1 base from V and 7 bases from J; junction bases left unmatched: 7. This CDR3 comprises 14 residues.

Notes on this clonotype: A much larger clone lies a single base off, so this may be a read error. This rearrangement joins TRBV7-6 to TRBJ2-1; tentatively, D is TRBD2 (5 bases). V was pared by 5 bases and J by 0 bases, with 14 bases between. In germline, CDR1 is SGHVS, CDR2 FNYEAQ. This CDR3 is 16 amino acids long. CDR3 sequence: CASSTSSGFSYNEQFF. In DNA form, the CDR3 reads TGTGCCAGCAGCACTAGTAGTGGGTTCTCCTACAATGAGCAGTTCTTC.

There are many counts of this clonotype. The chain has TRBV3-1 and TRBJ2-7; 8 positions match TRBD1. With V trimmed by 3 bases and J by 6 bases, 7 bases remained unmatched. Per the germline V gene, CDR1 is LGHDT and CDR2 is YNNKEL (reference sequence). This CDR3 contains 14 residues. The CDR3 nucleotides read TGTGCCAGCAGCCACGTCCCAGGGGGCTCCGAGCAGTACTTC. Amino acid sequence: CASSHVPGGSEQYF.

This clonotype showed up many times. This sequence joins TRBV20-1 and TRBJ2-3; D may be TRBD2 (5 bases). The V gene lost 0 bases and the J gene lost 0 bases, with 7 bases spanning the gap. Germline lookup yields CDR1 DFQATT and CDR2 SNEGSKA (reference sequence). This CDR3 spans 14 amino acids. CDR3 sequence (DNA): TGCAGTGCTAGAGACAGCGGTAGCACAGATACGCAGTATTTT. Its protein is CSARDSGSTDTQYF.

Ten or more counts support this clonotype. This chain uses TRBV18 with TRBJ2-4; the D gene could be TRBD1 or TRBD2 (6 bases each). Germline values: CDR1 KGHSH, CDR2 LQKENI. The CDR3 length is 11 residues. Trimming took 3 bases from V and 15 from J, leaving 12 bases between them. CDR3 sequence reads: CASSPGTGAYF. CDR3 bases: TGTGCCAGCTCACCCGGGACGGGGGCGTACTTC.

The chain carries TRBV6-1 and TRBJ1-2; D not resolved. V was shortened by 5 bases and J by 11 bases, with 24 bases between the two germline ends. CDR3 length: 15 amino acids. Germline V gene data show CDR1 as MNHNS and CDR2 as SASEGT. CDR3 sequence: CASSPRAVHEGWYTF. The CDR3 DNA is TGTGCCAGCAGTCCCCGGGCAGTTCACGAGGGATGGTACACCTTC.

Concerning this clonotype itself: A much larger clone lies a single base off, so this may be a read error. The rearrangement links TRBV28 to TRBJ1-4; no clear D. CDR1 MDHEN and CDR2 SYDVKM come from the germline V gene. The CDR3 is 17 residues long. V lost 3 bases and J lost 4, with 18 bases in between. For the CDR3, the DNA is TGTGCCAGCAGTTTTGGGATTCCGACGGTTATTAATGAAAAACTGTTTTTT. Translating it yields CASSFGIPTVINEKLFF.

In the case of this clonotype: The missing conserved phenylalanine or tryptophan at the end of this CDR3 makes a read error likely. The gene calls are TRBV27 and TRBJ1-1; the D gene is possibly TRBD1 (5 bases). V dropped 5 bases and J dropped 6 bases, with 19 bases sitting between them. Germline V lookup: CDR1 MNHEY, CDR2 SMNVEV (reference sequence). CDR3 length: 15 residues. The CDR3 loop is CASSTHATGKAEAFL. DNA of the CDR3: TGTGCCAGCAGTACTCACGCTACAGGAAAAGCTGAAGCTTTCCTT.

This chain uses TRBV20-1 with TRBJ2-5; 9 positions match TRBD2. Trimming took 8 bases from V and 2 from J; bases not matched to a gene: 9. This CDR3 has 14 residues. Germline assignment: CDR1 DFQATT and CDR2 SNEGSKA (reference sequence). CDR3 DNA sequence: TGCAGTCCATGGGGGCTAGCGGGACAAGAGACCCAGTACTTC. As protein: CSPWGLAGQETQYF.

This clonotype was counted ten times or more. The rearrangement joins TRBV20-1 to TRBJ2-2; TRBD2 agrees at 12 bases. CDR1 and CDR2 (germline): DFQATT, SNEGSKA (reference sequence). J gave up 1 base and V 3 bases, and 3 bases lay outside the gene matches. CDR3 length: 16 residues. This CDR3 reads CSARTSGSWNTGELFF. CDR3 nucleotide sequence: TGCAGTGCTAGGACTAGCGGGAGTTGGAACACCGGGGAGCTGTTTTTT.